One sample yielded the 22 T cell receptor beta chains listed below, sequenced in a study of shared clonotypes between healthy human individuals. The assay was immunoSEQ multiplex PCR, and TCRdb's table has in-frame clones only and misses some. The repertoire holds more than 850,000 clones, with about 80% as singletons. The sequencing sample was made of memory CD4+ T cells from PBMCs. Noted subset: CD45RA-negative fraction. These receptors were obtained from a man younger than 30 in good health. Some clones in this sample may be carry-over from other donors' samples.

In nucleotides, the CDR3 is TGTGCCAGCAGTTTGCAGGGGGCGGAGAACACTGAAGCTTTCTTT. Translated: CASSLQGAENTEAFF. This chain connects TRBV28 to TRBJ1-1; TRBD1 agrees at 8 bases. The V and J ends lost 3 bases and 1 base, in that order; junction bases with no gene match: 4. The CDR3 runs 15 residues. Germline CDR1 is MDHEN and CDR2 is SYDVKM.

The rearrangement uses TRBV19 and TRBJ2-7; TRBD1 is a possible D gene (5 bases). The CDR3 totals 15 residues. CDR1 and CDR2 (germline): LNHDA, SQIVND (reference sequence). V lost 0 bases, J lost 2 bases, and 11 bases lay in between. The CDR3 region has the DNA TGTGCCAGTAGTATAGATGGGGCAGCCGCCTACGAGCAGTACTTC. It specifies CASSIDGAAAYEQYF.

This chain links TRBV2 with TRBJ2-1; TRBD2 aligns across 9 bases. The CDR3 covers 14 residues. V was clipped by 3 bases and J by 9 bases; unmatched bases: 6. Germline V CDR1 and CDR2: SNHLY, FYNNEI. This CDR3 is CASSETRAGGEQFF. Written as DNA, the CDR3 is TGTGCCAGCAGTGAGACGCGAGCGGGGGGTGAGCAGTTCTTC.

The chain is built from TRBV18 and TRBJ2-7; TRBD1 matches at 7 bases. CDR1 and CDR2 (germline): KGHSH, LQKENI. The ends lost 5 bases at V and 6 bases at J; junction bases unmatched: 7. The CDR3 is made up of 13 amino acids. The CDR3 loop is CASSFSYRGEQYF. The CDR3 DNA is TGTGCCAGCTCATTCTCTTACAGGGGCGAGCAGTACTTC.

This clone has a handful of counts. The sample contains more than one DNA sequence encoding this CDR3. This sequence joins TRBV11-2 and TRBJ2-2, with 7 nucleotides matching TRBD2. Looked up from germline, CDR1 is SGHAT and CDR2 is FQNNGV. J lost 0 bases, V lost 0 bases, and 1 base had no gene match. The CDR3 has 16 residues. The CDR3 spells CASSLEAGSNTGELFF. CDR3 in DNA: TGTGCCAGCAGCTTAGAAGCGGGATCGAACACCGGGGAGCTGTTTTTT.

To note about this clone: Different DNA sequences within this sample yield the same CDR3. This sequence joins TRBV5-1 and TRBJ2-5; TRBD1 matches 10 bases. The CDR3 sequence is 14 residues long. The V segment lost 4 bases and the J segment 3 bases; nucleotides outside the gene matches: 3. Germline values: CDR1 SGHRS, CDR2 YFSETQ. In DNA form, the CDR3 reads TGCGCCAGCAGCACAGGGACAGGGGAAGAGACCCAGTACTTC. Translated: CASSTGTGEETQYF.

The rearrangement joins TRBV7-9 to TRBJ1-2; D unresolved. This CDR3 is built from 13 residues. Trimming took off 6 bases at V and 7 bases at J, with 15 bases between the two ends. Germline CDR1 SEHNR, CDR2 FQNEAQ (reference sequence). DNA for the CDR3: TGTGCCAGCAGTCCCGGACTGGCCCTTGGCTACACCTTC. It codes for CASSPGLALGYTF.

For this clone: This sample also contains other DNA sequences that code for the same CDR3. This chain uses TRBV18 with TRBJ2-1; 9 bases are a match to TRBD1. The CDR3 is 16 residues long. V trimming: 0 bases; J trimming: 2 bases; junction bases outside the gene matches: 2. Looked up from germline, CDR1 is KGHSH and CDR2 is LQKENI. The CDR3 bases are TGTGCCAGCTCACCACCGGACAGGGGCGCCTACAATGAGCAGTTCTTC. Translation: CASSPPDRGAYNEQFF.

In DNA, the CDR3 is TGTGCCAGCAGCTTACCGGGGGACGGGGAGCTGTTTTTT. Encoded protein: CASSLPGDGELFF. V usage is TRBV7-9 and J usage is TRBJ2-2; perhaps TRBD2 as D (6 bases). CDR3 size: 13 residues. V lost 2 bases and J 7 bases, leaving 8 bases between the germline ends. Germline V gene sequence: CDR1 SEHNR, CDR2 FQNEAQ (reference sequence).

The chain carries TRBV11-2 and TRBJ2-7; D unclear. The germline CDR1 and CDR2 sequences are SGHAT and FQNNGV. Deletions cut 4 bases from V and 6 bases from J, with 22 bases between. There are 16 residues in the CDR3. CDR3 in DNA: TGTGCCAGCAGCTCGGTACGTGGGCCTACTTCGGTCGAGCAGTACTTC. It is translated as CASSSVRGPTSVEQYF.

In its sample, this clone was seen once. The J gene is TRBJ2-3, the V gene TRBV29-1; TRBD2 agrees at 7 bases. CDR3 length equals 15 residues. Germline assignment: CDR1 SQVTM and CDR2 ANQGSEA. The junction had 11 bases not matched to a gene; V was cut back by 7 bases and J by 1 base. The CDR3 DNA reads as TGCAGCGCCTCTGGGGGGGGAGGTGGCACAGATACGCAGTATTTT. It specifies CSASGGGGGTDTQYF.

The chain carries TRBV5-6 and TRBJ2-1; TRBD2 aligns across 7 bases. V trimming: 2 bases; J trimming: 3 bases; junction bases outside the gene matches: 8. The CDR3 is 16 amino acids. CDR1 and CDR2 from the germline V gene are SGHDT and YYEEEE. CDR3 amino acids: CASSFIQREYYNEQFF. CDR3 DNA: TGTGCCAGCAGCTTTATCCAGCGGGAATACTACAATGAGCAGTTCTTC.

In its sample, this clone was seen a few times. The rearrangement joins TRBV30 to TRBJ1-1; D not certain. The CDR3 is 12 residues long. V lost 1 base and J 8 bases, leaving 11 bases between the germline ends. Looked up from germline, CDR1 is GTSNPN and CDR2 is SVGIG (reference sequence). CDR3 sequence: CAWSGVGREAFF. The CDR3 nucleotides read TGTGCCTGGAGTGGGGTCGGCAGGGAAGCTTTCTTT. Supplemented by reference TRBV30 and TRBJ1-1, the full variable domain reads SQTIHQWPATLVQPVGSPLSLECTVEGTSNPNLYWYRQAAGRGLQLLFYSVGIGQISSEVPQNLSASRPQDRQFILSSKKLLLSDSGFYLCAWSGVGREAFFGQGTRLTVV.

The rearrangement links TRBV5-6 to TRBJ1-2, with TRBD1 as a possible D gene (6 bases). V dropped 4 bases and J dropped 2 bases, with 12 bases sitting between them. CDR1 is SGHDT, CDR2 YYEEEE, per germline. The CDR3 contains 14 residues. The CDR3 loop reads CASSRRTANYGYTF. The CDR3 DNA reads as TGTGCCAGCAGCCGGCGGACAGCAAACTATGGCTACACCTTC. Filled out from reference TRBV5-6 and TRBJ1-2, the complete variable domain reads DAGVTQSPTHLIKTRGQQVTLRCSPKSGHDTVSWYQQALGQGPQFIFQYYEEEERQRGNFPDRFSGHQFPNYSSELNVNALLLGDSALYLCASSRRTANYGYTFGSGTRLTVV.

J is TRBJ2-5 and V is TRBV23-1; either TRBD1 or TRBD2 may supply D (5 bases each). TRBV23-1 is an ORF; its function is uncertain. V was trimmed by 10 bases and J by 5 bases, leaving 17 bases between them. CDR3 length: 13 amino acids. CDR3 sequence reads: CATLGRRAETQYF. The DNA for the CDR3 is TGCGCCACCCTGGGGCGGCGGGCGGAGACCCAGTACTTC.

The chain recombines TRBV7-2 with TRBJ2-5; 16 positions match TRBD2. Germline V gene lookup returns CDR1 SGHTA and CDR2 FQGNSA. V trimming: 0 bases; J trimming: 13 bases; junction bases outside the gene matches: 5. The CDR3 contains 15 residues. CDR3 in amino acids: CASSLAGLAGGMLYF. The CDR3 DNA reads TGTGCCAGCAGCTTAGCGGGACTAGCGGGAGGGATGTTGTACTTC. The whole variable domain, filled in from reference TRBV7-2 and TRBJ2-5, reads GAGVSQSPSNKVTEKGKDVELRCDPISGHTALYWYRQSLGQGLEFLIYFQGNSAPDKSGLPSDRFSAERTGGSVSTLTIQRTQQEDSAVYLCASSLAGLAGGMLYFGPGTRLLVL.

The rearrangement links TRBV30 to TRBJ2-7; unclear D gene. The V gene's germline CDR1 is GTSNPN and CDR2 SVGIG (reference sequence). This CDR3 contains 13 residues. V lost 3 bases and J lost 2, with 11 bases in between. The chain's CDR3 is CAWSPTIPYEQYF. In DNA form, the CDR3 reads TGTGCCTGGAGCCCTACTATACCCTACGAGCAGTACTTC.

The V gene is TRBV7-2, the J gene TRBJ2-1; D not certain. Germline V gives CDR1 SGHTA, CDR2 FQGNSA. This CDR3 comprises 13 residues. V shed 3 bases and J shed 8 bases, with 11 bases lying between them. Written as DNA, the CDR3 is TGTGCCAGCAGCTTTCCCGACTGGGATGAGCAGTTCTTC. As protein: CASSFPDWDEQFF.

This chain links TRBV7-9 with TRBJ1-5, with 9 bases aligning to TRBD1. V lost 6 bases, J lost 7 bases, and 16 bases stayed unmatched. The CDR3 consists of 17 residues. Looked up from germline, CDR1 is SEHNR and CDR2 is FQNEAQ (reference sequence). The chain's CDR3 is CASSPPLRTGVFQPQHF. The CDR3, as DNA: TGTGCCAGCAGTCCCCCCCTGCGGACAGGGGTTTTCCAGCCCCAGCATTTT.

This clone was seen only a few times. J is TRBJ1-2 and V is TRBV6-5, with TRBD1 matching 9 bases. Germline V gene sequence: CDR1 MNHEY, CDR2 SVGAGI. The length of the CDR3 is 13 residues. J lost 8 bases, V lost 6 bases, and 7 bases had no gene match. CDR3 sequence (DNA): TGTGCCAGCAGAGCTCCGGGACAGGGAGGCTACACCTTC. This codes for CASRAPGQGGYTF.

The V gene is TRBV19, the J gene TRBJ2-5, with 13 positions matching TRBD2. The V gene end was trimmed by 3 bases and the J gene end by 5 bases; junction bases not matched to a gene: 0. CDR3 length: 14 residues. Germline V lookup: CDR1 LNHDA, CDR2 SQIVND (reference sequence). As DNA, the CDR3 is TGTGCCAGTAGTATGACTAGCGGGAGGGAGACCCAGTACTTC. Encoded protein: CASSMTSGRETQYF.

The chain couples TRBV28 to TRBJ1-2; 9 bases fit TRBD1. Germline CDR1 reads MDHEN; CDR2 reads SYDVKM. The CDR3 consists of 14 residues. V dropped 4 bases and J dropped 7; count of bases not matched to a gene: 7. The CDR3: CASSSPGTGIGYTF. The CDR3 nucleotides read TGTGCCAGCAGTTCTCCCGGGACAGGGATTGGCTACACCTTC.